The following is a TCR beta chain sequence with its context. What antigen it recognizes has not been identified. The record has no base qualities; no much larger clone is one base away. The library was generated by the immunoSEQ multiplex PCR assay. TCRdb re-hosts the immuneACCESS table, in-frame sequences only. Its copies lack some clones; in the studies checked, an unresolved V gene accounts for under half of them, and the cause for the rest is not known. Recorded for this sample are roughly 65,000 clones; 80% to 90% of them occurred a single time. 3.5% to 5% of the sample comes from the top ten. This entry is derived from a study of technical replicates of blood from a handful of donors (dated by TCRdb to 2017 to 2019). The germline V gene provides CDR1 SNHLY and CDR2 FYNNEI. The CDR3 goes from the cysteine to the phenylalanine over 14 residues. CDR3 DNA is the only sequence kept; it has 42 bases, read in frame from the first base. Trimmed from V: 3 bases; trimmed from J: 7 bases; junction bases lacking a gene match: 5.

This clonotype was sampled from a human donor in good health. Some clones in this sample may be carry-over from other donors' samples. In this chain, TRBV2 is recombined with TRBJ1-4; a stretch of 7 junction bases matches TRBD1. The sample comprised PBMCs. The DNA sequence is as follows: TGTGCCAGCAGTGACAGGGGGTACGGTGAAAAACTGTTTTTT. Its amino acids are CASSDRGYGEKLFF. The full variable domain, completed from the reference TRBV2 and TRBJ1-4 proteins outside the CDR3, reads EPEVTQTPSHQVTQMGQEVILRCVPISNHLYFYWYRQILGQKVEFLVSFYNNEISEKSEIFDDQFSVERPDGSNFTLKIRSTKLEDSAMYFCASSDRGYGEKLFFGSGTQLSVL.